This T cell receptor (beta chain) emerged from a study of Ad26.COV2.S vaccination and SARS-CoV-2 variants (dated by TCRdb to the early 2020s). About the study as a whole: Donors in the vaccine arm were drawn from COV1001, a multicentre, randomized, double-blind, placebo-controlled phase I-IIa trial testing Ad26.COV2.S in healthy adults. Ad26.COV2.S was administered intramuscularly at a dose of 5x10^10 or 1x10^11 viral particles, either as one shot or as two shots given 56 days apart. TCRbeta repertoire sequencing was used to assess the specificity and breadth of SARS-CoV-2-reactive T cell receptors after Ad26.COV2.S vaccination. The TCR-sequenced set comprised about 30 samples: around 20 Ad26.COV2.S vaccine recipients, 5 placebo recipients and 8 SARS-CoV-2 convalescent individuals. Trial participants were randomized into five groups of five: low-dose or high-dose Ad26.COV2.S given once or twice, or placebo on both occasions. Blinding of investigators to trial group allocation was maintained during experiments and outcome assessment.

The study at large found these results: Comparing responses between vaccine doses or regimens was not something the study was powered to do. Non-spike TCR breadth was comparable between vaccine and placebo recipients, consistent with the vaccine containing only spike. Substantial breadth of spike-specific CD8+ and CD4+ T cell responses was reported after vaccination. Spike-specific TCR breadth was higher in Ad26.COV2.S recipients than in placebo recipients (P = 0.0014). The authors noted that total T cell responses may have been underestimated by the TCR breadth and depth analyses.

The immunoSEQ Assay was the method used to sequence TCRbeta CDR3 regions. After extraction, genomic DNA underwent amplification by bias-controlled multiplex PCR, followed by high-throughput sequencing. In the source study's methods: Collapsing and filtering of sequences were performed to quantify the absolute abundance of each unique TCRbeta CDR3 region. Usable DNA was measured by amplifying reference genes present in all nucleated cells, and TCRbeta template counts were normalized to that usable DNA to estimate T cell fraction. Repertoire TCRs were annotated as SARS-CoV-2-specific by exact matching of V gene, CDR3 amino acid sequence and J gene to a known reactive TCR set. The reference SARS-CoV-2 TCR set was obtained from MIRA and was filtered for enrichment in COVID-19-positive ImmuneCODE repertoires, whereby public or cross-reactive TCRs were removed. Using the MIRA antigens, annotated TCRs were further analysed by specific ORF or by position within an ORF. Depth was the summed frequency of annotated unique rearrangements, while breadth was defined as annotated unique rearrangements over total unique productive rearrangements. Group comparisons of TCR breadth used two-sided Wilcoxon rank-sum tests. This is the immuneACCESS table as TCRdb keeps it, with only in-frame sequences that have V and J called. A part of the clones is gone; compared with another copy, unresolved V genes explain less than half, and the rest is unexplained. From that table come the V and J calls and clone size; the DNA was used to work out D and trimming. In this sample the table shows 300,000 to 400,000 clones, roughly 84% of which occur a single time. The ten largest clones take up around 3.3% of the sample.

The CDR3 runs 19 amino acids, cysteine and phenylalanine included. Only the CDR3 DNA stays, 57 bases, in frame from base 1. Taken from the germline V gene (reference sequence), the CDR1 and CDR2 loops are SEHNR and FQNEAQ. V is pruned by 4 bases and J by 2 bases, leaving 16 bases of the junction without a gene match. A note on this clone: Its antigen is still unknown. One base away there is no much larger clone; base qualities are not given.

According to the study, the label for this sample's treatment or condition signals: over 15 received Ad26.COV2.S at low or high dose, single or two shots; about 5 received placebo; per-sample allocation not given. For vaccine and placebo recipients, repertoires were sequenced using samples collected on day 63 after the first injection. Between 29 July and 7 August 2020, Cohort 1b enrolled around 25 adults aged 18-55 years at one site in Boston, USA. Ad26.COV2.S was a replication-incompetent adenovirus type 26 vector expressing a prefusion-stabilized SARS-CoV-2 spike protein from the original Wuhan strain.

This receptor was taken from a person between 18 and 60 years old who received the Ad26.COV2.S COVID-19 vaccine or a placebo. Sample: peripheral blood, taken in a trial of Ad26.COV2.S vaccine versus placebo. The receptor chain draws on TRBV7-9 and TRBJ2-1; a stretch of 8 junction bases matches TRBD1. The DNA sequence is given as TGTGCCAGCAGCTCGACAGGGGTTACTAGGGAAGTCACCTACAATGAGCAGTTCTTC. It codes for CASSSTGVTREVTYNEQFF.